The source of this TCR beta chain is a study of spatial heterogeneity in lung cancer. The time point here: sample taken at primary tumor resection. CDR3 length: 14 residues. V lost 0 bases, J lost 2 bases, and 7 bases lay in between. Germline loops: CDR1 KGHSH, CDR2 LQKENI. General observations from the study: Within tumors, counts of expanded alpha and beta TCRs tracked tumor mutation counts. Ubiquitous and regional expanded TCR counts correlated with ubiquitous and regional nonsynonymous mutations, respectively.

Unique molecular identifiers tagged every individual TCR cDNA molecule. TCRdb re-analysed the 5' RACE reads in MiXCR, keeping a single row per CDR3 protein. The table lists roughly 7,000 distinct CDR3 sequences, 11% to 15% of them singletons. In its sample, this clonotype was seen many times. Antigen: not known. Little can be read into the size of this beta chain, an off-target read in a library designed for alpha chains. The receptor comes from a female donor with early-stage non-small cell lung cancer. The chain combines TRBV18 with TRBJ2-5; TRBD2 might be the D (6 bases). Source: lung tumor tissue, taken at surgery. CDR3 amino acids: CASSPPTRQETQYF. The CDR3, as DNA: TGTGCCAGCTCACCACCGACTAGGCAAGAGACCCAGTACTTC.